Included here is one T cell receptor beta chain sequence, with context. These data are taken from a study of blood T cell repertoires in COVID-19. The V gene's germline CDR1 is MNHEY and CDR2 SMNVEV (reference sequence). There are 14 residues in the CDR3. The V segment lost 0 bases and the J segment 13 bases; nucleotides outside the gene matches: 4. Sequencing was performed with immunoSEQ multiplex PCR; in TCRdb, only in-frame clones are kept and a portion is missing. The data hold roughly 120,000 clones, with 90% observed a single time. The V gene is TRBV27, the J gene TRBJ2-1; the match to TRBD2 covers 12 bases. The source of this sequence is a man in his 60s with COVID-19, enrolled during active disease. Sequencing was done on a sample of peripheral blood. CDR3 DNA: TGTGCCAGCAGTTTATCGTCGACTAGCGGGAGACAGTTCTTC. Translated: CASSLSSTSGRQFF.